This T cell receptor beta chain was found in a study of T-cell memory formation after mild COVID-19. The CDR3 has 13 residues. V dropped 0 bases and J dropped 5 bases, with 8 bases sitting between them. Germline CDR1 is SGDLS and CDR2 is YYNGEE. TCRdb redid the calling of the 5' RACE reads with MiXCR, one entry per CDR3 protein. This sample has around 310,000 distinct CDR3 sequences; 13% to 15% occur once, and the top ten carry around 23%. This clonotype showed up just a few times. The J gene is TRBJ2-5, the V gene TRBV9; D is ambiguous. This sequence was found in a man aged 18-30 years who had mild COVID-19 (a few samples of this study predate the infection). Cell type and time point are not known. The sequencing input was PBMCs or a T cell subset sorted from them (not recorded which). Written as DNA, the CDR3 is TGTGCCAGCAGCGTAGGGTTGGGGGAGACCCAGTACTTC. Its translation is CASSVGLGETQYF.